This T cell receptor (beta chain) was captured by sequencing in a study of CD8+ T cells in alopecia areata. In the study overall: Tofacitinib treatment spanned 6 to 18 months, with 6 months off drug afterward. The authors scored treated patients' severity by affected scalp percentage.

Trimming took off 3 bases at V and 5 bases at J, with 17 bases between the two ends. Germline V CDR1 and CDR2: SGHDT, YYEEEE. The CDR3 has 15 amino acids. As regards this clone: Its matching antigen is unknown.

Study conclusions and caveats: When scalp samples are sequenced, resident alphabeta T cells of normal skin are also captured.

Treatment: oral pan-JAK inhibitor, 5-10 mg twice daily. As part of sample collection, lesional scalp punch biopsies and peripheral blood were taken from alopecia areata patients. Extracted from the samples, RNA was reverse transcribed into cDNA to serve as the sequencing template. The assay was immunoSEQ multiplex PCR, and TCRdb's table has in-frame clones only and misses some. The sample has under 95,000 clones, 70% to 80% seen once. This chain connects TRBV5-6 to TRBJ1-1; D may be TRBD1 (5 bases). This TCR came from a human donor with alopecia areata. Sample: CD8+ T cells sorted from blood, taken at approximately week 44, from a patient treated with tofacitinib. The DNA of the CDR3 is TGTGCCAGCAGCTCATCTGTCCCGGGGGGGACTGAAGCTTTCTTT. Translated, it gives CASSSSVPGGTEAFF.